The 26 T cell receptor beta chains given below trace back to one sample, sequenced in a study of Ad26.COV2.S vaccination and SARS-CoV-2 variants. As for treatment: 15 to 20 received Ad26.COV2.S at low or high dose, single or two shots; roughly five received placebo; per-sample allocation not given. Sampling was performed 63 days after the first vaccine or placebo injection. Produced via immunoSEQ multiplex PCR; TCRdb's table is partial and in-frame only. Of roughly 350,000 clones in the sample, 80% to 90% were seen once. The specimen comprised peripheral blood, sampled in a trial of Ad26.COV2.S vaccine versus placebo. These receptors were obtained from a person aged 18-60 years who received the Ad26.COV2.S COVID-19 vaccine or a placebo.

J is TRBJ1-2 and V is TRBV28, with 10 bases identical to TRBD1. Germline assignment: CDR1 MDHEN and CDR2 SYDVKM. V was pared by 4 bases and J by 8 bases, with 7 bases of the junction left unmatched. The CDR3 runs 14 residues. Here the CDR3 DNA reads TGTGCCAGCAGTTGGGGACAGGGGATAAGCGGCTACACCTTC. Amino acids: CASSWGQGISGYTF.

V usage is TRBV5-1 and J usage is TRBJ2-7; 8 bases match TRBD1. Germline CDR1 and CDR2: SGHRS and YFSETQ. The CDR3 totals 14 residues. V shed 5 bases, J shed 3 bases, and the junction held 7 bases outside the gene matches. The CDR3 DNA is TGCGCCAGCAGGCCCCAGGGGGCCAACTACGAGCAGTACTTC. Its translation is CASRPQGANYEQYF.

The genes are TRBV2 and TRBJ2-2; 8 bases match TRBD2. This CDR3 spans 15 amino acids. The germline V gene encodes CDR1 SNHLY and CDR2 FYNNEI. The V gene end was trimmed by 5 bases and the J gene end by 3 bases; junction bases not matched to a gene: 5. CDR3 in amino acids: CASSPGTRDTGELFF. CDR3 DNA sequence: TGTGCCAGCAGTCCCGGGACTAGGGACACCGGGGAGCTGTTTTTT.

This clone has just one count. The chain employs TRBV7-2 and TRBJ2-3, with 12 bases matching TRBD2. This CDR3 has 17 amino acids. Trimming removed 5 bases from V and 6 bases from J; junction bases left unmatched: 12. Looked up from germline, CDR1 is SGHTA and CDR2 is FQGNSA. In DNA, the CDR3 is TGTGCCAGCAGCCCGGCTAGCGGGGGGGGCGGAGGGGATACGCAGTATTTT. Its translation: CASSPASGGGGGDTQYF.

The gene calls are TRBV9 and TRBJ2-3; possible D gene TRBD2, 5 bases. The ends were cut back, 3 bases at V and 2 bases at J, with 13 bases in the middle. In germline, CDR1 is SGDLS, CDR2 YYNGEE. The length of the CDR3 is 15 residues. Here the CDR3 reads CASSESLASTDTQYF. The CDR3 region has the DNA TGTGCCAGCAGCGAGTCGCTAGCCTCCACAGATACGCAGTATTTT.

The chain recombines TRBV28 with TRBJ2-7, with TRBD1 matching over 11 bases. Germline V gene sequence: CDR1 MDHEN, CDR2 SYDVKM. This CDR3 is 18 amino acids long. Trimming cost V 4 bases and J 4 bases; bases outside gene matches: 15. Here the CDR3 reads CASSSQNPDRGLSYEQYF. DNA of the CDR3: TGTGCCAGCAGTTCCCAGAACCCGGACAGGGGGCTCTCGTACGAGCAGTACTTC. The full variable domain, its missing parts supplied by reference TRBV28 and TRBJ2-7, is DVKVTQSSRYLVKRTGEKVFLECVQDMDHENMFWYRQDPGLGLRLIYFSYDVKMKEKGDIPEGYSVSREKKERFSLILESASTNQTSMYLCASSSQNPDRGLSYEQYFGPGTRLTVT.

This sequence joins TRBV24-1 and TRBJ2-1; 7 positions match TRBD2. Trimming cost V 5 bases and J 13 bases; bases outside gene matches: 10. CDR3 length equals 13 residues. Germline V gene lookup returns CDR1 KGHDR and CDR2 SFDVKD. This chain's CDR3 is CATSAATRLAQFF. CDR3 DNA: TGTGCCACCAGTGCCGCGACTAGACTAGCCCAGTTCTTC.

The chain is built from TRBV30 and TRBJ2-1; 9 bases agree with TRBD2. The germline CDR1 and CDR2 sequences are GTSNPN and SVGIG (reference sequence). V was pared by 1 base and J by 0 bases, with 4 bases of the junction left unmatched. The CDR3 length is 16 residues. This CDR3 reads CAWSEDSGSSYNEQFF. The CDR3 region has the DNA TGTGCCTGGAGTGAAGATAGCGGGAGCTCCTACAATGAGCAGTTCTTC.

The sample holds a few counts of this clone. This sequence joins TRBV10-3 and TRBJ1-5; TRBD1 might be the D (6 bases). Between the trimmed V and J ends, which lost 0 bases and 6 bases, there was a span of 9 bases. CDR1 is ENHRY, CDR2 SYGVKD, per germline. The CDR3 consists of 14 residues. This CDR3 reads CAISESGGGQPQHF. CDR3 DNA: TGTGCCATCAGTGAGTCTGGGGGCGGTCAGCCCCAGCATTTT.

The gene calls are TRBV5-1 and TRBJ2-2; a weak D match, TRBD2 (6 bases). CDR3 length: 16 amino acids. Trimming removed 4 bases from V and 4 bases from J, with 17 bases in between. Germline V CDR1 and CDR2: SGHRS, YFSETQ. The CDR3 DNA reads as TGCGCCAGCAGCCTCGGGAGCGCGAACCCCACCGGGGAGCTGTTTTTT. Amino acids: CASSLGSANPTGELFF.

Comments on this clone: One end of the junction varies from germline; a read error may be responsible. The chain combines TRBV7-2 with TRBJ2-3, with a weak D call TRBD2 (6 bases). Per germline, CDR1 SGHTA and CDR2 FQGNSA. The CDR3 is 14 residues long. CDR3 nucleotides: TGTGCCAGCAGCCTAGCGTTGCATACAGATACGCAGTATTTT. As protein: CASSLALHTDTQYF.

The V and J genes are TRBV25-1 and TRBJ1-6, with 11 bases lining up with TRBD1. The CDR3 sequence is 15 residues long. Per germline, CDR1 MGHDK and CDR2 SYGVNS. The J segment lost 6 bases and the V segment lost 7 bases, leaving 5 bases of the junction unmatched. The CDR3 sequence is CASTRTGGVNSPLHF. CDR3 in DNA: TGTGCCAGCACCAGGACAGGGGGCGTTAATTCACCCCTCCACTTT. The full variable domain, with the rest looked up from reference TRBV25-1 and TRBJ1-6, is EADIYQTPRYLVIGTGKKITLECSQTMGHDKMYWYQQDPGMELHLIHYSYGVNSTEKGDLSSESTVSRIRTEHFPLTLESARPSHTSQYLCASTRTGGVNSPLHFGNGTRLTVT.

The chain recombines TRBV9 with TRBJ1-2; D remains ambiguous. Germline V gives CDR1 SGDLS, CDR2 YYNGEE. The CDR3 is 13 amino acids. Trimming shortened V by 2 bases and J by 6 bases, and 11 bases separated the two germline ends. CDR3 in DNA: TGTGCCAGCAGCGTGGGGAAGAGGGATGGCTACACCTTC. Residues: CASSVGKRDGYTF.

CDR3 amino acids: CASSLGDSHLEKLFF. CDR3 sequence (DNA): TGTGCCAGCAGTTTAGGGGACAGTCATCTTGAAAAACTGTTTTTT. V and J are TRBV27 and TRBJ1-4; TRBD1 agrees at 7 bases. This CDR3 comprises 15 residues. Looked up from germline, CDR1 is MNHEY and CDR2 is SMNVEV (reference sequence). Trimming cost V 2 bases and J 7 bases; bases outside gene matches: 7.

This rearrangement joins TRBV6-1 to TRBJ2-1; D is unresolved. The V end lost 2 bases, the J end lost 7 bases, and 12 bases lay between the germline ends. Germline V gene data show CDR1 as MNHNS and CDR2 as SASEGT. The CDR3 sequence is 14 residues long. The CDR3: CASSERLGGNEQFF. The DNA of the CDR3 is TGTGCCAGCAGTGAAAGGCTTGGTGGGAATGAGCAGTTCTTC.

V is TRBV9 and J is TRBJ2-3; no definite D call. The CDR3 length is 15 residues. Germline CDR1 reads SGDLS; CDR2 reads YYNGEE. The V end was cut by 0 bases, the J end by 0 bases, with 8 bases between. As DNA, the CDR3 is TGTGCCAGCAGCGTAGAAGGGATAAGCACAGATACGCAGTATTTT. Translating it yields CASSVEGISTDTQYF.

This rearrangement joins TRBV3-1 (or the pseudogene TRBV3-2) to TRBJ2-1; tentative D call: TRBD2 (5 bases). The CDR3 is made up of 12 amino acids. Germline loops: CDR1 LGHDT, CDR2 YNNKEL (reference sequence). V was pared by 2 bases and J by 10 bases, with 9 bases between. CDR3 sequence: CASSQNDYEQFF. CDR3 DNA sequence: TGTGCCAGCAGCCAAAACGACTACGAGCAGTTCTTC.

The V call is TRBV4-3, the J call TRBJ2-7, with unresolved D. Germline CDR1 reads LGHNA; CDR2 reads YSLEER. V lost 11 bases to trimming and J lost 2 bases, with 16 bases between them. This CDR3 is built from 13 residues. Here the CDR3 reads CASAPTVTYEQYF. CDR3 nucleotides: TGCGCCTCTGCCCCGACCGTTACCTACGAGCAGTACTTC.

The chain is built from TRBV6-2 or TRBV6-3 and TRBJ2-7, with D possibly matching TRBD1 (7 bases). The CDR3 runs to 11 residues. Germline V lookup: CDR1 MNHEY, CDR2 SVGEGT. Trimming cost V 6 bases and J 7 bases, with 10 bases left between them. The DNA for the CDR3 is TGTGCCAGCAGCAGGGGGAGGGAGCAGTACTTC. Amino acids: CASSRGREQYF.

The chain joins TRBV5-1 to TRBJ2-1; no firm D call. The CDR3 is made up of 13 amino acids. The germline V gene encodes CDR1 SGHRS and CDR2 YFSETQ. V dropped 4 bases and J dropped 9 bases, with 14 bases sitting between them. The CDR3 DNA follows: TGCGCCAGCAGCACTCCGTCCGACGGTGAGCAGTTCTTC. The encoded protein is CASSTPSDGEQFF.

This chain joins TRBV28 and TRBJ1-2; D call uncertain. CDR1 and CDR2 from the germline V gene are MDHEN and SYDVKM. CDR3 size: 16 residues. The ends were cut back, 8 bases at V and 5 bases at J, with 24 bases in the middle. CDR3 region: CASRGAEYPPPYGYTF. The CDR3 DNA is TGTGCCAGCCGGGGTGCGGAGTACCCTCCTCCTTATGGCTACACCTTC.

V and J are TRBV7-7 and TRBJ2-1, with 10 positions matching TRBD2. J gave up 10 bases and V 1 base, and 1 base lay outside the gene matches. The germline V gene encodes CDR1 SSHAT and CDR2 FNYEAQ (reference sequence). The CDR3 consists of 13 residues. The CDR3 DNA reads TGTGCCAGCAGCTTAGGGACTAGCGGCGAGCAGTTCTTC. Translation: CASSLGTSGEQFF.

This clone was recorded once. J is TRBJ2-1 and V is TRBV28; no reliable D call. V lost 11 bases to trimming and J lost 7 bases, with 12 bases between them. The CDR3 extends over 11 amino acids. The germline V gene encodes CDR1 MDHEN and CDR2 SYDVKM. DNA of the CDR3: TGTGCCCTAGGACCTAATAATGAGCAGTTCTTC. Its translation is CALGPNNEQFF.

This clone was seen a few times. Other DNA sequences from this sample encode an identical CDR3 as well. The chain links TRBV10-1 to TRBJ1-2; D unclear. V was shortened by 0 bases and J by 3 bases, with 8 bases between the two germline ends. The CDR3 is 14 residues long. Germline V CDR1 and CDR2: WNHNN, SYGVQD (reference sequence). CDR3 sequence: CASSESGRDYGYTF. Written as DNA, the CDR3 is TGCGCCAGCAGTGAGTCGGGCAGAGACTATGGCTACACCTTC.

The chain recombines TRBV5-1 with TRBJ2-3; D perhaps matches TRBD2 (5 bases). Trimming cost V 0 bases and J 0 bases, with 8 bases left between them. CDR3 length: 15 amino acids. Germline-derived CDR1 and CDR2 are SGHRS and YFSETQ. The CDR3 DNA reads as TGCGCCAGCAGCTTGGACGGAGGAAGCACAGATACGCAGTATTTT. It is translated as CASSLDGGSTDTQYF.

This clone was seen only once. The V and J genes are TRBV5-1 and TRBJ2-5, with 7 bases that match TRBD1. This CDR3 is built from 14 residues. With 4 bases clipped from V and 0 bases from J, the junction kept 3 bases outside the gene matches. CDR1 is SGHRS and CDR2 is YFSETQ in the germline V gene. Here the CDR3 reads CASSHTGDQETQYF. The DNA for the CDR3 is TGCGCCAGCAGCCATACAGGGGACCAAGAGACCCAGTACTTC. Complete variable domain (other parts from reference TRBV5-1 and TRBJ2-5): KAGVTQTPRYLIKTRGQQVTLSCSPISGHRSVSWYQQTPGQGLQFLFEYFSETQRNKGNFPGRFSGRQFSNSRSEMNVSTLELGDSALYLCASSHTGDQETQYFGPGTRLLVL.